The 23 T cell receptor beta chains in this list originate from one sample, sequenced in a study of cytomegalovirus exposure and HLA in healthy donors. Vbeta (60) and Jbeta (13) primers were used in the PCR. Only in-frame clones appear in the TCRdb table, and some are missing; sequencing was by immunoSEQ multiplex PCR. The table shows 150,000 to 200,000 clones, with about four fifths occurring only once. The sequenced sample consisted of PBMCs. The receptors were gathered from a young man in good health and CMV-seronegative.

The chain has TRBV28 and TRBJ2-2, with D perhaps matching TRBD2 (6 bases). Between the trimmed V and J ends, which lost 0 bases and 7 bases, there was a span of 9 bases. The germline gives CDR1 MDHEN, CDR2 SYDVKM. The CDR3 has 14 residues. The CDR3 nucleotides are TGTGCCAGCAGTTTATGGGGCGGGAACGGGGAGCTGTTTTTT. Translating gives CASSLWGGNGELFF.

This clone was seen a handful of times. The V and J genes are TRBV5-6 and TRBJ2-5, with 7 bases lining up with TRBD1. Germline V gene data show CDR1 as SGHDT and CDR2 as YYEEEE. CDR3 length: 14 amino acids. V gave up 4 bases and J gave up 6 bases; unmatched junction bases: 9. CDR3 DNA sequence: TGTGCCAGCAGCCCCAGGGGGTCCGGGAAGACCCAGTACTTC. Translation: CASSPRGSGKTQYF.

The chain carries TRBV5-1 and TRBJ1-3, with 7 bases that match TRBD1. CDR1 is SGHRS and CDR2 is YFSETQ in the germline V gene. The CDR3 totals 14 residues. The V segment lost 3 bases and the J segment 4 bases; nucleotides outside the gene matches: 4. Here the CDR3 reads CASSWTGSGNTIYF. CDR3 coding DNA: TGCGCCAGCAGCTGGACAGGTTCGGGAAACACCATATATTTT.

The CDR3 protein is CASSHWTSGGLGEQFF. CDR3 DNA sequence: TGTGCCAGCAGCCACTGGACTAGCGGGGGACTGGGGGAGCAGTTCTTC. J is TRBJ2-1 and V is TRBV7-6, with 13 bases matching TRBD2. This CDR3 region has 16 residues. The V and J ends lost 5 bases and 10 bases, in that order; junction bases with no gene match: 11. The germline V gene has CDR1 SGHVS and CDR2 FNYEAQ.

The CDR3 loop is CASSITGTASSGNTIYF. In DNA form, the CDR3 reads TGTGCCAGTAGTATAACCGGGACAGCCAGCTCTGGAAACACCATATATTTT. V and J are TRBV19 and TRBJ1-3, with TRBD1 matching over 7 bases. V was pared by 2 bases and J by 0 bases, with 7 bases of the junction left unmatched. This CDR3 is built from 17 residues. Germline CDR1 LNHDA, CDR2 SQIVND (reference sequence).

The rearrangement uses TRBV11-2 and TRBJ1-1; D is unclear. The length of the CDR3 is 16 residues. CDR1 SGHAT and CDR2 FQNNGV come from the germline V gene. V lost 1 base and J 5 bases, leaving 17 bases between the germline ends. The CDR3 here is CASSLGLFYARTEAFF. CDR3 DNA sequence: TGTGCCAGCAGCTTAGGTTTGTTTTACGCCCGGACTGAAGCTTTCTTT.

The CDR3, as DNA: TGTGCCAGCAGCGTCCGGGAAAAACTGTTTTTT. Translating gives CASSVREKLFF. This rearrangement joins TRBV14 to TRBJ1-4; D is unclear. The CDR3 length is 11 residues. V was trimmed by 5 bases and J by 8 bases, leaving 6 bases between them. Per the germline V gene, CDR1 is SGHDN and CDR2 is FVKESK. Combining the CDR3 with reference TRBV14 and TRBJ1-4 gives the whole variable domain EAGVTQFPSHSVIEKGQTVTLRCDPISGHDNLYWYRRVMGKEIKFLLHFVKESKQDESGMPNNRFLAERTGGTYSTLKVQPAELEDSGVYFCASSVREKLFFGSGTQLSVL.

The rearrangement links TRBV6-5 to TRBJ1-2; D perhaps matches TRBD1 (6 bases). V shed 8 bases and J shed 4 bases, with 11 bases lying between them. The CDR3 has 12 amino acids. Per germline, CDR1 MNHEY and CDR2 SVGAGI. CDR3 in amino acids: CASGQLLYGYTF. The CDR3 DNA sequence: TGTGCCAGCGGACAGCTTCTCTATGGCTACACCTTC.

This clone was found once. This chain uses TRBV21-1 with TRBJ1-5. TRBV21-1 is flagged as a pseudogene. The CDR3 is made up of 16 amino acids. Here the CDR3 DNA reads TGTGCCAGCAGCAAAGAATTGTCGGAGGAAGGACAGCCCCAGCATTTT. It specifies CASSKELSEEGQPQHF.

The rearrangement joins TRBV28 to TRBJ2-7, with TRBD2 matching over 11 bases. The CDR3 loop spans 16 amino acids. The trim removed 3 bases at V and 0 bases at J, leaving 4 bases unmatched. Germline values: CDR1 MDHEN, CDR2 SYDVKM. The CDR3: CASSLASGRTSYEQYF. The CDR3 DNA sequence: TGTGCCAGCAGTTTGGCTAGCGGGAGGACCTCCTACGAGCAGTACTTC.

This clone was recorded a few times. CDR3 sequence reads: CASRRIDDRECEQYF. CDR3 sequence (DNA): TGTGCCAGCAGACGAATAGACGACAGGGAATGCGAGCAGTACTTC. The genes are TRBV2 and TRBJ2-7, with TRBD1 identical over 7 bases. Germline values: CDR1 SNHLY, CDR2 FYNNEI. The CDR3 runs 15 residues. V shed 6 bases and J 6 bases; nucleotides not matched to a gene: 14.

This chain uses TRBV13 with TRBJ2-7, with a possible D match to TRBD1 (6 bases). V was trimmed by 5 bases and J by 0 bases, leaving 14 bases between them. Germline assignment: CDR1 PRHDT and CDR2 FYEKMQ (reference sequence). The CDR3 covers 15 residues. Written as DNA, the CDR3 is TGTGCCAGCAGCCCGACCGACAGGAGCTCCTACGAGCAGTACTTC. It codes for CASSPTDRSSYEQYF.

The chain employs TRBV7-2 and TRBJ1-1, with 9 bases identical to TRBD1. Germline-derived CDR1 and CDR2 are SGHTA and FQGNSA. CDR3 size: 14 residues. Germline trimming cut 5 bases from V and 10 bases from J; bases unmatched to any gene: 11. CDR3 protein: CASSPPPGTGLAFF. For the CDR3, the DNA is TGTGCCAGCAGCCCACCCCCCGGGACAGGGCTAGCTTTCTTT. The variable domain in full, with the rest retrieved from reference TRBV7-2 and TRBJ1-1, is GAGVSQSPSNKVTEKGKDVELRCDPISGHTALYWYRQSLGQGLEFLIYFQGNSAPDKSGLPSDRFSAERTGGSVSTLTIQRTQQEDSAVYLCASSPPPGTGLAFFGQGTRLTVV.

The CDR3 spells CATTPGQGFDGGKLFF. CDR3 in DNA: TGCGCCACCACTCCGGGACAGGGGTTTGATGGAGGAAAACTGTTTTTT. V gene TRBV4-1 combines with J gene TRBJ1-4; 10 bases are a match to TRBD1. The V and J ends lost 10 bases and 10 bases, in that order; junction bases with no gene match: 18. The CDR3 contains 16 residues. Germline values: CDR1 MGHRA, CDR2 YSYEKL.

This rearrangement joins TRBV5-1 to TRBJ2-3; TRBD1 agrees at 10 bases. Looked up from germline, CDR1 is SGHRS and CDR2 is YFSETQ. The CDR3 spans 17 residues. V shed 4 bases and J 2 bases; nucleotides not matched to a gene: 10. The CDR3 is CASSPGQGVGYTDTQYF. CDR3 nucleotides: TGCGCCAGCAGCCCCGGACAGGGGGTCGGGTACACAGATACGCAGTATTTT.

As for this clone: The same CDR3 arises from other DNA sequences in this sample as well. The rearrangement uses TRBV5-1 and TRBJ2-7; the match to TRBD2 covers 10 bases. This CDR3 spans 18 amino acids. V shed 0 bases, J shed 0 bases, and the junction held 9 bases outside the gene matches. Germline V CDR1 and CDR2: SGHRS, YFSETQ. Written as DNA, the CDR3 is TGCGCCAGCAGCTTGGGACCAGCGGGAGGGACCAGCTCCTACGAGCAGTACTTC. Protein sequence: CASSLGPAGGTSSYEQYF. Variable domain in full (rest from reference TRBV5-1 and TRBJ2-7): KAGVTQTPRYLIKTRGQQVTLSCSPISGHRSVSWYQQTPGQGLQFLFEYFSETQRNKGNFPGRFSGRQFSNSRSEMNVSTLELGDSALYLCASSLGPAGGTSSYEQYFGPGTRLTVT.

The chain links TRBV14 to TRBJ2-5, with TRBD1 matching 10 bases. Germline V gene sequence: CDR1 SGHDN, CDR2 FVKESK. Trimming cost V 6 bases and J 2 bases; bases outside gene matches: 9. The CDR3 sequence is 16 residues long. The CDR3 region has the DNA TGTGCCAGCAGTCCGGGGACAGGGGTTAGGCAAGAGACCCAGTACTTC. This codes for CASSPGTGVRQETQYF.

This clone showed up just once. The CDR3, as DNA: TGTGCCAGCAGGAAACCGGGACAGGGTACTGTGACCTACACCTTC. Its translation: CASRKPGQGTVTYTF. The chain couples TRBV28 to TRBJ1-2; 9 bases agree with TRBD1. CDR1 and CDR2 (germline): MDHEN, SYDVKM. CDR3 length equals 15 residues. The V gene end was trimmed by 6 bases and the J gene end by 10 bases; junction bases not matched to a gene: 15.

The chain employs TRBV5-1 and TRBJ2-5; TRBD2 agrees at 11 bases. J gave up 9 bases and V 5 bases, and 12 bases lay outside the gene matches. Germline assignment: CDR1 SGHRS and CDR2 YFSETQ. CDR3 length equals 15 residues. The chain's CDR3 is CASSANPGTSGAQYF. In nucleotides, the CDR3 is TGCGCCAGCAGTGCGAACCCCGGGACTAGCGGCGCCCAGTACTTC.

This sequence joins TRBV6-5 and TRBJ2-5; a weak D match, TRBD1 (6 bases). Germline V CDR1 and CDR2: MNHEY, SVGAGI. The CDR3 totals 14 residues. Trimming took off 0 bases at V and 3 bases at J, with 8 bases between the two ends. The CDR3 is CASSYSWTEETQYF. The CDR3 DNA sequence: TGTGCCAGCAGTTACTCCTGGACAGAAGAGACCCAGTACTTC.

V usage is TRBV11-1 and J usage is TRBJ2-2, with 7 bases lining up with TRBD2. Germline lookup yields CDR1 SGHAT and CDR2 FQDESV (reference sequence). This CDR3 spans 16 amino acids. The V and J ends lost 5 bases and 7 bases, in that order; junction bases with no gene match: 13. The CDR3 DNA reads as TGTGCCAGCAGCGGAGGTTTTGGCGGGAGTTTCGGGGAGCTGTTTTTT. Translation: CASSGGFGGSFGELFF.

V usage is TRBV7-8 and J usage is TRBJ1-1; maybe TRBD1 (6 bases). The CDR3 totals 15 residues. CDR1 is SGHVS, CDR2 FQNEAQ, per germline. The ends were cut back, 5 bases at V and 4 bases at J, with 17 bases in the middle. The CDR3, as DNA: TGTGCCAGCAGCCCTACGAGGGGGTGGGGCACTGAAGCTTTCTTT. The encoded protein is CASSPTRGWGTEAFF. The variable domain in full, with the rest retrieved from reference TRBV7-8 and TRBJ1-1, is GAGVSQSPRYKVAKRGQDVALRCDPISGHVSLFWYQQALGQGPEFLTYFQNEAQLDKSGLPSDRFFAERPEGSVSTLKIQRTQQEDSAVYLCASSPTRGWGTEAFFGQGTRLTVV.

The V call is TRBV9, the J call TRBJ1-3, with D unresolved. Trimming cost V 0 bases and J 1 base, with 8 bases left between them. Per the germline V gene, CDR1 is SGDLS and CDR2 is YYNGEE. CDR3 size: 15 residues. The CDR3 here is CASSVAPQSGNTIYF. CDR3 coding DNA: TGTGCCAGCAGCGTAGCGCCACAGTCTGGAAACACCATATATTTT. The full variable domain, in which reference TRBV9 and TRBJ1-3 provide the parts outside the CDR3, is DSGVTQTPKHLITATGQRVTLRCSPRSGDLSVYWYQQSLDQGLQFLIQYYNGEERAKGNILERFSAQQFPDLHSELNLSSLELGDSALYFCASSVAPQSGNTIYFGEGSWLTVV.